Sequencing of this T cell receptor (beta chain) was carried out in a study of identical twins (TCRdb year 2016). As for the study more broadly: The study deep-sequenced TCR alpha and beta repertoires from monozygotic twins, unrelated adults of various ages and cord blood to test whether fetal clonotypes persist. To rule out contamination, the twin experiments were replicated at different times with different library preparation protocols. The full study reports these points: Zero-insertion analyses could be partly confounded by invariant T cells such as MAIT and iNKT, though diverse VJ usage argued against such confounding for most clonotypes. Conclusions relied on cross-sectional statistical analysis, since the same donors could not be followed over many years. Fewer insertions were carried by abundant cord blood beta clonotypes; a weaker similar trend was observed in young adult naive repertoires, while no such trend was observed in memory repertoires. In monozygotic twins, out-of-frame TCR alpha sharing was systematically underestimated by recombination models, although the models agreed with sharing between unrelated individuals. Out-of-frame TCR alpha sequences shared between twins showed an excess of low generation-probability sequences compared with coincidental sharing between unrelated individuals. In beta out-of-frame sequences, excess twin sharing was weaker, because having fewer shared sequences lowered the signal-to-noise ratio.

A few counts support this clonotype. Its antigen is currently not known. No much larger clonotype is one base removed from it; base qualities were not supplied. Libraries came from 5' RACE. TCRdb lists the instrument as Illumina HiSeq 2000. Template switching added a universal primer binding site, and the final cDNA carried a unique molecular identifier that allowed TCR cDNA molecules to be counted accurately. First-strand cDNA for TCR alpha and beta chains was synthesized from specific primers in the conserved constant-segment region. Each cDNA library was double barcoded, with a SMART-Mk sample barcode plus Illumina barcodes, to control for contamination. Two successive PCR steps introduced TruSeq adapter sequences along with Illumina sample barcodes. TCR alpha and beta cDNA libraries were sequenced on the Illumina HiSeq platform with custom primers. The authors' analysis ran thus. MiGEC processed the raw reads to extract unique molecular identifiers, while MiXCR was used to determine the CDR3 positions. For each individual, recombination models were inferred using an EM algorithm with the repgenHMM and IGoR tools. The tcR package in R was used for shared clonotype analysis, with sharing normalized by the product of cloneset sizes. To study raw recombination without the effects of thymic and clonal selection, out-of-frame nonproductive sequences were analyzed. TCRdb trimmed the raw reads at Q25, called clones with MiXCR and kept productive beta chains. For every CDR3 protein sequence, its rows merge into one entry that carries the most common genes and DNA. It is TCRdb's table, rather than the study itself, that gives the V and J calls and clone size. In all, the sample holds some 590,000 distinct CDR3 sequences, and approximately 9.6% of those were seen once. The top ten hold around 3% of the sample.

Trimming costs V 0 bases and J 4 bases, and their ends lie 13 bases apart. The germline V gene gives CDR1 as MNHEY and CDR2 as SVGAGI. From cysteine to phenylalanine, the CDR3 is 16 amino acids long. The only DNA kept is the CDR3, 48 bases in frame from the first base. Only healthy Caucasian donors were included. Three pairs of female monozygotic twins, all aged 18 to 29 years, made up the twin cohort. Peripheral blood mononuclear cells were used as the source from which RNA for TCR libraries was isolated. The same data also contributed to another study, on yellow fever vaccine responses in identical twins. As noted in the second study: According to the authors, the vaccine-induced T cell response in identical twins seemed to be partly convergent and partly specific to each individual. Focusing on identical twins, the study followed the T cell clones that responded to the vaccine, and did so with precision.

Sequenced sample: PBMCs. The sequence was collected from a woman in her late teens or twenties in good health. The rearrangement joined TRBV6-5 to TRBJ2-1; the D element might be TRBD1 or TRBD2, as each aligns at 5 bases. The CDR3 protein is CASSYSGAPPYNEQFF. The sequence in DNA is TGTGCCAGCAGTTACTCCGGGGCCCCTCCTTACAATGAGCAGTTCTTC.